The 20 T cell receptor beta chains given below trace back to one sample, sequenced in a study of beta chain features in type 1 diabetes (dated by TCRdb to the late 2010s). Library creation used the immunoSEQ multiplex PCR assay. All of the isolated RNA was reverse transcribed with the High Capacity cDNA Reverse Transcription Kit, so expressed TCRB transcripts were sequenced. TCRdb retrieved this table from immuneACCESS and kept in-frame rearrangements only. Not all clones are present; in checked studies, unresolved V genes account for under half, and no reason is known for the remainder. This sample holds just under 150,000 clones; less than 11% were observed only once. 1.3% of the sample lies in the top ten. Specimen: naive CD4+ T cells from blood. The label giving this sample's cell subset or site can be read as: true naive CD4+ T cells. The receptors here all came from a young man in good health.

V and J are TRBV5-1 and TRBJ2-1; the match to TRBD2 covers 12 bases. Trimming removed 2 bases from V and 2 bases from J; junction bases left unmatched: 2. The germline gives CDR1 SGHRS, CDR2 YFSETQ. This CDR3 comprises 16 residues. The CDR3 sequence: CASSFLAGGAYNEQFF. The CDR3 nucleotides read TGCGCCAGCAGCTTTCTAGCGGGGGGGGCCTACAATGAGCAGTTCTTC.

This clone was seen a handful of times. The chain recombines TRBV6-5 with TRBJ2-2; D not resolved. V was pared by 8 bases and J by 6 bases, with 13 bases between. CDR3 length equals 13 residues. Germline V CDR1 and CDR2: MNHEY, SVGAGI. The CDR3 DNA reads TGTGCCAGCCGCGATGCGTCCCCCGGGGAGCTGTTTTTT. Its protein product is CASRDASPGELFF.

This clone was detected ten times or more. The V call is TRBV4-3, the J call TRBJ2-1; the match to TRBD1 covers 10 bases. In germline, CDR1 is LGHNA, CDR2 YSLEER. CDR3 size: 15 residues. J gave up 6 bases and V 3 bases, and 5 bases lay outside the gene matches. The CDR3 coding sequence is TGCGCCAGCAGCCAGACCGGGACAGGGGTCAATGAGCAGTTCTTC. Protein product: CASSQTGTGVNEQFF.

This chain uses TRBV7-2 with TRBJ1-2, with D possibly TRBD1 on 6 matching bases. CDR1 and CDR2 (germline): SGHTA, FQGNSA. Trimming cost V 5 bases and J 2 bases, with 12 bases left between them. This CDR3 is 14 amino acids long. The CDR3 sequence is CASSTGQSNYGYTF. The CDR3 DNA reads TGTGCCAGCAGCACGGGACAATCAAACTATGGCTACACCTTC.

The chain employs TRBV5-6 and TRBJ1-2, with 9 positions matching TRBD1. CDR3 size: 13 residues. Germline loops: CDR1 SGHDT, CDR2 YYEEEE. V was pared by 4 bases and J by 8 bases, with 6 bases of the junction left unmatched. CDR3 loop: CASSETGGVGYTF. The CDR3 region has the DNA TGTGCCAGCAGCGAAACAGGGGGCGTGGGCTACACCTTC. Drawing the rest from reference TRBV5-6 and TRBJ1-2, the complete variable domain is DAGVTQSPTHLIKTRGQQVTLRCSPKSGHDTVSWYQQALGQGPQFIFQYYEEEERQRGNFPDRFSGHQFPNYSSELNVNALLLGDSALYLCASSETGGVGYTFGSGTRLTVV.

About this clone itself: The junction departs from germline at one end; a sequencing error may be responsible. This CDR3 is CASILAGGFGANSEAFF. The CDR3 DNA reads TGTGCCAGCATCCTGGCAGGGGGCTTTGGGGCCAACAGTGAAGCTTTCTTT. The chain is built from TRBV11-2 and TRBJ1-1; 8 bases are a match to TRBD1. The germline V gene encodes CDR1 SGHAT and CDR2 FQNNGV. The length of the CDR3 is 17 residues.

The chain recombines TRBV11-2 with TRBJ2-5; possible D gene TRBD1, 5 bases. The CDR3 loop spans 13 amino acids. With 8 bases removed from V and 2 bases from J, the gap between germline ends came to 12 bases. The germline gives CDR1 SGHAT, CDR2 FQNNGV. In DNA, the CDR3 is TGTGCCAGCGGGGCTTTCGGACAAGAGACCCAGTACTTC. Protein: CASGAFGQETQYF.

The chain employs TRBV19 and TRBJ2-7; the match to TRBD2 covers 9 bases. This CDR3 spans 15 amino acids. V gave up 3 bases and J gave up 0 bases; unmatched junction bases: 3. The germline CDR1 and CDR2 sequences are LNHDA and SQIVND (reference sequence). The CDR3 here is CASSISSGDSYEQYF. As DNA, the CDR3 is TGTGCCAGTAGTATCTCTAGCGGGGACTCCTACGAGCAGTACTTC.

V gene TRBV4-2 combines with J gene TRBJ2-1, with 7 bases that match TRBD2. There are 15 residues in the CDR3. The germline V gene encodes CDR1 LGHNA and CDR2 YNFKEQ. Trimming took 1 base from V and 4 from J; bases not matched to a gene: 4. The CDR3 DNA reads as TGTGCCAGCAGCCAAGTTACTAGCGAGTACAATGAGCAGTTCTTC. Residues: CASSQVTSEYNEQFF.

This clone was seen only a few times. In the same sample, other DNA sequences code for this CDR3. The chain combines TRBV19 with TRBJ2-6; no definite D call. CDR3 length: 15 residues. Germline values: CDR1 LNHDA, CDR2 SQIVND (reference sequence). Between the trimmed V and J ends, which lost 3 bases and 0 bases, there was a span of 6 bases. As DNA, the CDR3 is TGTGCCAGTAGTATCGGTGCCTCTGGGGCCAACGTCCTGACTTTC. Translating it yields CASSIGASGANVLTF.

The genes are TRBV30 and TRBJ1-2; 10 nucleotides match TRBD1. CDR3 size: 15 residues. CDR1 is GTSNPN and CDR2 is SVGIG in the germline V gene (reference sequence). V shed 0 bases and J 3 bases; nucleotides not matched to a gene: 4. The CDR3 loop reads CAWSVRGTGDYGYTF. The CDR3, as DNA: TGTGCCTGGAGTGTACGGGGGACAGGGGACTATGGCTACACCTTC.

A single count supports this clone. The chain recombines TRBV19 with TRBJ1-2; D gene ambiguous. Germline V gene lookup returns CDR1 LNHDA and CDR2 SQIVND (reference sequence). V was shortened by 5 bases and J by 2 bases, with 12 bases between the two germline ends. This CDR3 contains 14 residues. The CDR3 DNA reads TGTGCCAGTAGTGCCGACCGGGGAAACTATGGCTACACCTTC. Protein product: CASSADRGNYGYTF.

The chain uses TRBV6-1 and TRBJ2-5; 7 bases line up with TRBD1. The CDR3 has 13 residues. Germline-derived CDR1 and CDR2 are MNHNS and SASEGT. Losses at the gene ends were 6 bases for V and 8 bases for J; bases not matched to a gene: 9. The CDR3 bases are TGTGCCAGCAGGGGACAGTTCCGGCTCACCCAGTACTTC. Translating it yields CASRGQFRLTQYF.

This rearrangement joins TRBV10-3 to TRBJ1-4; maybe TRBD1 (5 bases). The V and J ends lost 4 bases and 6 bases respectively, with 18 bases between them. The CDR3 has 16 amino acids. Germline V gene data show CDR1 as ENHRY and CDR2 as SYGVKD. The CDR3 nucleotides are TGTGCCATCAGTGCGTCCTCGGGACTGCCTTATGAAAAACTGTTTTTT. It codes for CAISASSGLPYEKLFF.

The V gene is TRBV6-5, the J gene TRBJ2-7; maybe TRBD1 (5 bases). The germline V gene has CDR1 MNHEY and CDR2 SVGAGI. The CDR3 extends over 13 amino acids. V lost 6 bases and J lost 6, with 15 bases in between. CDR3 in amino acids: CASRDSGSLEQYF. CDR3 coding DNA: TGTGCCAGCAGGGATTCAGGGTCCCTCGAGCAGTACTTC.

This clone was recorded at least ten times. This chain joins TRBV9 and TRBJ2-5; no clear D gene. The germline V gene has CDR1 SGDLS and CDR2 YYNGEE. The CDR3 covers 14 residues. V lost 3 bases to trimming and J lost 0 bases, with 9 bases between them. This chain's CDR3 is CASSEAAYQETQYF. The CDR3 region has the DNA TGTGCCAGCAGCGAAGCAGCGTACCAAGAGACCCAGTACTTC.

This chain connects TRBV6-6 to TRBJ2-7; D gene uncertain. V was trimmed by 6 bases and J by 4 bases, leaving 10 bases between them. The CDR3 is made up of 12 amino acids. Germline loops: CDR1 MNHNY, CDR2 SVGAGI (reference sequence). The CDR3 nucleotides are TGTGCCAGCAGGGCCATGTATTACGAGCAGTACTTC. Translated: CASRAMYYEQYF.

The chain recombines TRBV6-6 with TRBJ2-2; 11 positions agree with TRBD2. This CDR3 is 16 amino acids long. V lost 2 bases, J lost 6 bases, and 5 bases stayed unmatched. Germline CDR1 is MNHNY and CDR2 is SVGAGI (reference sequence). The DNA for the CDR3 is TGTGCCAGCAGTTACCTTAGCGGGGGGGCCGCCGGGGAGCTGTTTTTT. Residues: CASSYLSGGAAGELFF.

This clone was seen a few times. The chain couples TRBV7-2 to TRBJ2-5, with 8 positions matching TRBD2. The V gene's germline CDR1 is SGHTA and CDR2 FQGNSA. The CDR3 runs to 16 residues. Germline trimming cut 2 bases from V and 4 bases from J; bases unmatched to any gene: 9. In nucleotides, the CDR3 is TGTGCCAGCAGCTTAATGGGACTAGTGTTGGGAGAGACCCAGTACTTC. Translating it yields CASSLMGLVLGETQYF.

Only a few counts were recorded for this clone. V usage is TRBV28 and J usage is TRBJ1-6; TRBD1 is a possible D gene (5 bases). Trimming left V 6 bases short and J 5 bases short, with 11 bases between. CDR3 length: 14 amino acids. CDR1 MDHEN and CDR2 SYDVKM come from the germline V gene. CDR3 protein: CASSPGGDNSPLHF. CDR3 coding DNA: TGTGCCAGCAGCCCCGGAGGGGATAATTCACCCCTCCACTTT.